The text below deals with one T cell receptor (beta chain). This CDR3 has 14 amino acids. The V and J ends lost 5 bases and 5 bases, in that order; junction bases with no gene match: 7. CDR1 and CDR2 (germline): SGHTA, FQGNSA. These data are taken from a study of shared clonotypes between healthy human individuals. The authors sequenced unsorted PBMC DNA on ten immunoSEQ deep assay plates. Using immunoSEQ multiplex PCR, the repertoire was profiled, and TCRdb retains in-frame clones only, with some absent. The sample lists 530,000 or so clones, almost 80% occurring once. This chain joins TRBV7-2 and TRBJ1-2, with 8 bases aligning to TRBD1. Material: PBMCs. The sequence derives from a woman aged 40 to 50 in good health. Some clones in this sample may be carry-over from other donors' samples. The CDR3 coding sequence is TGTGCCAGCAGCCTACCCGGACAGGGTTATGGCTACACCTTC. Protein: CASSLPGQGYGYTF.